This T cell receptor beta chain was observed in a study of identifying expanded T cells in peripheral blood. The data were produced by immunoSEQ multiplex PCR, yet TCRdb's version contains in-frame clones alone and is incomplete. The sample carries 50,000 to 75,000 clones, about 90% recorded once. This clone showed up just a few times. The ends were cut back, 2 bases at V and 1 base at J, with 9 bases in the middle. The germline gives CDR1 SGHRS, CDR2 YFSETQ. The length of the CDR3 is 14 residues. The rearrangement links TRBV5-1 to TRBJ2-5; the D gene is possibly TRBD1 (6 bases). Sequenced material: blood. This TCR was recovered from a person aged 18 to 70 in good health. This CDR3 is CASSLQGAQETQYF. CDR3 DNA sequence: TGCGCCAGCAGCTTACAGGGAGCCCAAGAGACCCAGTACTTC. The variable domain in full, with the rest retrieved from reference TRBV5-1 and TRBJ2-5, is KAGVTQTPRYLIKTRGQQVTLSCSPISGHRSVSWYQQTPGQGLQFLFEYFSETQRNKGNFPGRFSGRQFSNSRSEMNVSTLELGDSALYLCASSLQGAQETQYFGPGTRLLVL.